The next 14 T cell receptor beta chains were all read from a single sample in a study of T cells in Graves' hyperthyroidism and ophthalmopathy. Amplified TCR beta CDR3 regions came from RNA transcripts. A first-round RT-PCR of the TCR CDR3 used the HTBI primer set. Each CDR3 protein is one row after TCRdb ran MiXCR on the multiplex PCR reads. The sample includes some 180,000 distinct CDR3 sequences, over 15% of them seen just once. The sample comprised blood. All receptors come from a woman aged 45 to 65 with Graves' hyperthyroidism.

This clonotype appeared many times. The V call is TRBV29-1, the J call TRBJ2-7; D tentatively reads TRBD1 or TRBD2 (5 bases each). V lost 7 bases to trimming and J lost 2 bases, with 15 bases between them. CDR1 is SQVTM and CDR2 is ANQGSEA in the germline V gene. The CDR3 runs to 13 residues. This CDR3 reads CSGWDGPTYEQYF. The CDR3 DNA reads TGCAGCGGGTGGGACGGACCGACCTACGAGCAGTACTTC.

This clonotype appeared many times. The chain recombines TRBV2 with TRBJ2-6, with a possible D match to TRBD2 (5 bases). Deletions cut 7 bases from V and 0 bases from J, with 7 bases between. This CDR3 has 14 amino acids. In germline, CDR1 is SNHLY, CDR2 FYNNEI. The CDR3 nucleotides read TGTGCCAGCATGACTATCTCTGGGGCCAACGTCCTGACTTTC. This encodes CASMTISGANVLTF.

This clonotype was counted at least ten times. In DNA, the CDR3 is TGTGCCACCAGACCCCGACAGGGGAACACTGAAGCTTTCTTT. This translates into CATRPRQGNTEAFF. The chain joins TRBV15 to TRBJ1-1; 7 nucleotides align to TRBD1. V lost 6 bases and J lost 1; bases outside the gene matches: 5. Germline assignment: CDR1 LNHNV and CDR2 YYDKDF (reference sequence). This CDR3 is built from 14 residues.

Many counts were recorded for this clonotype. The rearrangement links TRBV19 to TRBJ1-2; TRBD1 matches at 9 bases. This CDR3 comprises 15 residues. Germline lookup yields CDR1 LNHDA and CDR2 SQIVND (reference sequence). V trimming: 3 bases; J trimming: 4 bases; junction bases outside the gene matches: 6. CDR3 DNA: TGTGCCAGTAGTATGGTCGGGACAGGGTCCTATGGCTACACCTTC. Translation: CASSMVGTGSYGYTF.

In DNA form, the CDR3 reads TGTGCCAGCAGTCAAGGAGTCCGTGGCACTGAAGCTTTCTTT. Protein sequence: CASSQGVRGTEAFF. V is TRBV11-3 and J is TRBJ1-1; D gene uncertain. Trimming stripped 6 bases from V and 4 bases from J, with 15 bases between. Germline V gene lookup returns CDR1 SGHNT and CDR2 YENEEA. The CDR3 has 14 residues. Full variable domain (remainder filled in from reference TRBV11-3 and TRBJ1-1): EAGVVQSPRYKIIEKKQPVAFWCNPISGHNTLYWYLQNLGQGPELLIRYENEEAVDDSQLPKDRFSAERLKGVDSTLKIQPAELGDSAVYLCASSQGVRGTEAFFGQGTRLTVV.

This clonotype was counted at least ten times. The V call is TRBV2, the J call TRBJ2-1, with D unclear. The CDR3 consists of 12 residues. The V gene's germline CDR1 is SNHLY and CDR2 FYNNEI. With 2 bases removed from V and 6 bases from J, the gap between germline ends came to 5 bases. This CDR3 is CASSEPLNEQFF. The CDR3 DNA sequence: TGTGCCAGCAGTGAACCCCTCAATGAGCAGTTCTTC.

This clonotype was counted ten times or more. The chain couples TRBV7-2 to TRBJ2-5, with TRBD1 matching over 8 bases. CDR1 SGHTA and CDR2 FQGNSA come from the germline V gene. Trimming cost V 5 bases and J 2 bases; bases outside gene matches: 4. The CDR3 loop spans 14 amino acids. CDR3 DNA: TGTGCCAGCAGCCCGGGACAGGCTCAAGAGACCCAGTACTTC. Its protein is CASSPGQAQETQYF.

V and J are TRBV5-4 and TRBJ2-1; TRBD2 might be the D (7 bases). The CDR3 runs to 16 residues. Trimming cost V 4 bases and J 6 bases, with 20 bases left between them. The germline V gene has CDR1 SGHNT and CDR2 YYREEE (reference sequence). CDR3: CASSRGGGLGVNEQFF. The DNA for the CDR3 is TGTGCCAGCAGCCGAGGGGGGGGCTTAGGAGTCAATGAGCAGTTCTTC.

This clonotype was detected ten times or more. This rearrangement joins TRBV28 to TRBJ2-7; D uncertain. Trimming shortened V by 5 bases and J by 4 bases, and 15 bases separated the two germline ends. There are 14 residues in the CDR3. CDR1 is MDHEN and CDR2 is SYDVKM in the germline V gene. The CDR3 DNA sequence: TGTGCCAGCAGTCAAATAGACGGCTTGTACGAGCAGTACTTC. Translating it yields CASSQIDGLYEQYF.

In this sample, this clonotype turned up many times. CDR3 DNA: TGTGCCAGCAGCTTAGGATACAGCACAGATACGCAGTATTTT. Protein: CASSLGYSTDTQYF. The V gene is TRBV7-9, the J gene TRBJ2-3, with D hard to call. Trimming removed 1 base from V and 0 bases from J, with 5 bases in between. The CDR3 runs to 14 residues. The V gene's germline CDR1 is SEHNR and CDR2 FQNEAQ (reference sequence).

In its sample, this clonotype was seen many times. J is TRBJ2-1 and V is TRBV2; weak D call: TRBD2 (5 bases). Germline CDR1 and CDR2: SNHLY and FYNNEI. CDR3 length: 13 residues. V was pared by 7 bases and J by 5 bases, with 12 bases between. This CDR3 reads CASTKVGDNEQFF. Written as DNA, the CDR3 is TGTGCCAGCACGAAGGTGGGAGACAATGAGCAGTTCTTC.

The chain has TRBV7-9 and TRBJ1-3; D call uncertain. CDR3 length: 13 amino acids. V lost 3 bases and J lost 2, with 5 bases in between. The germline CDR1 and CDR2 sequences are SEHNR and FQNEAQ (reference sequence). The CDR3 DNA is TGTGCCAGCAGCTTTATCACTGGAAACACCATATATTTT. This gives the protein CASSFITGNTIYF.

This clonotype was picked up many times. J is TRBJ2-3 and V is TRBV3-1, with D possibly being TRBD1 (6 bases). The germline CDR1 and CDR2 sequences are LGHDT and YNNKEL (reference sequence). The CDR3 runs to 19 residues. V lost 2 bases to trimming and J lost 3 bases, with 24 bases between them. CDR3 amino acids: CASSQTRRWGPTGTDTQYF. The CDR3 region has the DNA TGTGCCAGCAGCCAAACACGCAGATGGGGGCCCACCGGGACAGATACGCAGTATTTT.

This clonotype has ten or more counts. The chain couples TRBV11-2 to TRBJ2-1, with 8 bases fitting TRBD1. The J segment lost 2 bases and the V segment lost 3 bases, leaving 3 bases of the junction unmatched. The CDR3 length is 15 residues. The V gene's germline CDR1 is SGHAT and CDR2 FQNNGV. Here the CDR3 DNA reads TGTGCCAGCAGCTTCGCAGGGGGCCCCTACAATGAGCAGTTCTTC. Translation gives CASSFAGGPYNEQFF.